Sequencing of this T cell receptor (beta chain) was carried out in a study of T-cell memory formation after mild COVID-19. TCR alpha and TCR beta cDNA libraries carrying sample barcodes and UMIs were produced by 5'RACE using constant-segment primers. TCRdb called the 5' RACE reads again in MiXCR, with one record for every CDR3 protein. This table has 80,000 to 95,000 distinct CDR3 sequences, approximately 23% appearing once. Trimming stripped 0 bases from V and 7 bases from J, with 10 bases between. The CDR3 spans 14 residues. Germline V gives CDR1 MNHEY, CDR2 SVGAGI. Whole-study findings and limits: CD4+ bias marked clones expanding day 15 to 37, unlike balanced contracting clones. Mainly CM and EM harbored the contracting CD4+ clones; mainly EMRA harbored the CD8+ ones. Nothing showed for sure that second-wave clones peaking on day 37 were SARS-CoV-2 specific.

The sample holds a few counts of this clonotype. The antigen is undetermined. The TCR sequence derives from a man younger than 35 who had mild COVID-19 (a few samples of this study predate the infection). Cell type and time point are not known. The chain recombines TRBV6-5 with TRBJ1-5; no clear D gene. The specimen was PBMCs or a T cell subset sorted from them (not recorded which). The CDR3 sequence: CASSYSFGGQPQHF. CDR3 nucleotide sequence: TGTGCCAGCAGTTACTCGTTTGGAGGGCAGCCCCAGCATTTT.